The 11 T cell receptor beta chains given below trace back to one sample, sequenced in a study of OX40 agonist ivuxolimab in advanced cancers. The repertoire was sequenced with immunoSEQ multiplex PCR; TCRdb's copy has only in-frame clones and lacks some. This sample has 50,000 or so clones, with around 84% found just once. The sample in question was CD4+ or CD8+ T cells sorted from blood, obtained in a trial of the OX40 agonist ivuxolimab. The receptor set was obtained from an adult with an advanced solid tumor such as melanoma, head and neck, liver or kidney cancer.

This clone appeared a few times. The chain has TRBV15 and TRBJ1-3; D call uncertain. Per germline, CDR1 LNHNV and CDR2 YYDKDF (reference sequence). The CDR3 has 16 residues. The V gene lost 1 base and the J gene lost 0 bases, with 10 bases spanning the gap. CDR3 region: CATSRVGSSSGNTIYF. As DNA, the CDR3 is TGTGCCACCAGCAGAGTTGGCAGTAGCTCTGGAAACACCATATATTTT.

The J gene is TRBJ2-3, the V gene TRBV5-1; 7 bases agree with TRBD2. Germline V gives CDR1 SGHRS, CDR2 YFSETQ. V was clipped by 0 bases and J by 8 bases; unmatched bases: 6. The CDR3 sequence is 14 residues long. The CDR3: CASSLGLAEVTQYF. Written as DNA, the CDR3 is TGCGCCAGCAGCTTGGGACTAGCAGAGGTTACGCAGTATTTT.

Only one count was recorded for this clone. The V gene is TRBV7-9, the J gene TRBJ1-1; TRBD1 matches at 7 bases. J gave up 4 bases and V 2 bases, and 1 base lay outside the gene matches. The CDR3 spans 13 residues. Per the germline V gene, CDR1 is SEHNR and CDR2 is FQNEAQ (reference sequence). The chain's CDR3 is CASSLPGGTEAFF. CDR3 sequence (DNA): TGTGCCAGCAGCTTACCAGGGGGCACTGAAGCTTTCTTT.

This sequence joins TRBV6-1 and TRBJ1-4, with 7 positions matching TRBD1. Germline lookup yields CDR1 MNHNS and CDR2 SASEGT. J gave up 0 bases and V 7 bases, and 5 bases lay outside the gene matches. CDR3 length: 15 amino acids. The CDR3 here is CASTGQSATNEKLFF. The CDR3 bases are TGTGCCAGCACGGGACAGAGTGCAACTAATGAAAAACTGTTTTTT.

This chain uses TRBV29-1 with TRBJ1-2, with TRBD1 as a possible D gene (5 bases). Trimming left V 3 bases short and J 4 bases short, with 12 bases between. CDR3 length: 13 amino acids. Germline assignment: CDR1 SQVTM and CDR2 ANQGSEA. The CDR3: CSVDQTASYGYTF. The CDR3 DNA is TGCAGCGTTGATCAGACAGCCAGCTATGGCTACACCTTC.

The CDR3 DNA is TGTGCCAGCAGCTCATCAGGGACGTGGTCACCCCTCCACTTT. Residues: CASSSSGTWSPLHF. The V gene is TRBV11-2, the J gene TRBJ1-6; tentative D call: TRBD1 (5 bases). The CDR3 is made up of 14 amino acids. V was trimmed by 4 bases and J by 10 bases, leaving 14 bases between them. In germline, CDR1 is SGHAT, CDR2 FQNNGV.

This rearrangement joins TRBV27 to TRBJ1-4, with TRBD1 matching over 9 bases. Germline V gene sequence: CDR1 MNHEY, CDR2 SMNVEV (reference sequence). Trimming removed 3 bases from V and 2 bases from J; junction bases left unmatched: 7. The CDR3 is 17 amino acids. CDR3 amino acids: CASSLLGQGKTNEKLFF. CDR3 nucleotides: TGTGCCAGCAGTTTGTTGGGACAGGGAAAGACTAATGAAAAACTGTTTTTT.

The genes are TRBV6-5 and TRBJ2-5; 8 bases align to TRBD1. J lost 4 bases, V lost 6 bases, and 10 bases had no gene match. The germline V gene encodes CDR1 MNHEY and CDR2 SVGAGI. The CDR3 totals 15 residues. The CDR3 sequence: CASRWDRTLVETQYF. The CDR3, as DNA: TGTGCCAGCAGATGGGACAGGACTTTAGTAGAGACCCAGTACTTC.

This sequence joins TRBV5-1 and TRBJ1-1; D not certain. The CDR3 spans 14 residues. V lost 3 bases to trimming and J lost 1 base, with 10 bases between them. Germline V lookup: CDR1 SGHRS, CDR2 YFSETQ. In nucleotides, the CDR3 is TGCGCCAGCAGCTCCCCCCTACCGAACACTGAAGCTTTCTTT. Translating it yields CASSSPLPNTEAFF.

This clone has only a few counts. J is TRBJ1-6 and V is TRBV7-2; possibly TRBD1 for D (5 bases). CDR1 SGHTA and CDR2 FQGNSA come from the germline V gene. The CDR3 runs to 13 residues. The ends were cut back, 4 bases at V and 5 bases at J, with 6 bases in the middle. The CDR3 loop is CASSSGHNSPLHF. The CDR3 bases are TGTGCCAGCAGCTCGGGACATAATTCACCCCTCCACTTT.

J is TRBJ1-1 and V is TRBV5-1; no definite D call. CDR1 and CDR2 from the germline V gene are SGHRS and YFSETQ. This CDR3 is 13 amino acids long. Trimming stripped 4 bases from V and 1 base from J, with 8 bases between. The CDR3 spells CASSGWGNTEAFF. In DNA, the CDR3 is TGCGCCAGCAGCGGCTGGGGGAACACTGAAGCTTTCTTT.